The 17 T cell receptor beta chains listed next were all sequenced from one sample in a study of glioma-infiltrating T cells after dendritic cell vaccination. Here immunoSEQ multiplex PCR was the method, and the copy in TCRdb shows in-frame clones only, minus some. This table holds tens of thousands of clones, roughly 82% found once. Here the sequenced sample was blood, taken before dendritic cell vaccination. Source of these receptors: a human donor with glioblastoma.

This chain connects TRBV7-2 to TRBJ2-5; D is possibly TRBD2 (5 bases). CDR3 length equals 16 residues. CDR1 SGHTA and CDR2 FQGNSA come from the germline V gene. Trimming pared 4 bases from V and 3 bases from J, leaving 18 bases between. CDR3 in amino acids: CASSSEARLRKETQYF. CDR3 in DNA: TGTGCCAGCAGCTCGGAGGCCCGACTCCGCAAAGAGACCCAGTACTTC.

The chain joins TRBV4-1 to TRBJ2-4; tentative D call: TRBD2 (6 bases). V lost 4 bases, J lost 2 bases, and 12 bases lay in between. Germline-derived CDR1 and CDR2 are MGHRA and YSYEKL. The CDR3 loop spans 15 amino acids. CDR3 coding DNA: TGCGCCAGCAGCCCACTGGGGGGTACCAAAAACATTCAGTACTTC. It encodes CASSPLGGTKNIQYF.

The genes are TRBV6-5 and TRBJ2-7; 7 bases agree with TRBD1. J lost 2 bases, V lost 5 bases, and 3 bases had no gene match. CDR3 length: 13 amino acids. The germline CDR1 and CDR2 sequences are MNHEY and SVGAGI. CDR3 in amino acids: CASSPGTAYEQYF. The CDR3 bases are TGTGCCAGCAGTCCCGGGACAGCCTACGAGCAGTACTTC.

The V call is TRBV19, the J call TRBJ2-3; TRBD2 aligns across 10 bases. This CDR3 is 18 amino acids long. Trimming at V came to 2 bases and at J to 7 bases, leaving 15 bases not matched to a gene. CDR1 LNHDA and CDR2 SQIVND come from the germline V gene (reference sequence). The CDR3 nucleotides are TGTGCCAGTAGTATACTCCCTCTAGCGGGAGTGGGTAGGAATACGCAGTATTTT. This sequence encodes CASSILPLAGVGRNTQYF.

This chain uses TRBV7-2 with TRBJ1-1, with TRBD1 as a possible D gene (6 bases). Germline loops: CDR1 SGHTA, CDR2 FQGNSA. The CDR3 extends over 17 amino acids. Trimming pared 4 bases from V and 4 bases from J, leaving 22 bases between. Here the CDR3 reads CASSSYRPRRGGTEAFF. The CDR3 bases are TGTGCCAGCAGCTCCTATAGGCCCCGTAGAGGGGGCACTGAAGCTTTCTTT. Full variable domain (rest looked up from reference TRBV7-2 and TRBJ1-1): GAGVSQSPSNKVTEKGKDVELRCDPISGHTALYWYRQSLGQGLEFLIYFQGNSAPDKSGLPSDRFSAERTGGSVSTLTIQRTQQEDSAVYLCASSSYRPRRGGTEAFFGQGTRLTVV.

The chain links TRBV11-2 to TRBJ1-1; a possible D gene is TRBD1 (6 bases). V was trimmed by 8 bases and J by 10 bases, leaving 20 bases between them. Looked up from germline, CDR1 is SGHAT and CDR2 is FQNNGV. This CDR3 spans 13 amino acids. CDR3 protein: CASGTGQTLPAFF. The CDR3 DNA reads TGTGCCAGCGGAACCGGACAGACCCTCCCAGCTTTCTTT.

This clone was observed once. V and J are TRBV7-2 and TRBJ2-7, with 11 positions matching TRBD2. This CDR3 comprises 17 residues. Germline CDR1 and CDR2: SGHTA and FQGNSA. The ends lost 1 base at V and 3 bases at J; junction bases unmatched: 8. The CDR3: CASSLVGSSGGFYEQYF. In DNA form, the CDR3 reads TGTGCCAGCAGCTTAGTTGGGTCTAGCGGGGGGTTCTACGAGCAGTACTTC.

The rearrangement links TRBV6-1 to TRBJ2-3, with 13 positions matching TRBD2. The CDR3 is made up of 16 amino acids. The germline CDR1 and CDR2 sequences are MNHNS and SASEGT. The ends lost 3 bases at V and 5 bases at J; junction bases unmatched: 5. The CDR3 DNA sequence: TGTGCCAGCAGTGATACTAGCGGGGGGGCAAGAGATACGCAGTATTTT. This encodes CASSDTSGGARDTQYF.

The chain couples TRBV5-1 to TRBJ2-3, with 8 bases that match TRBD1. The CDR3 sequence is 15 residues long. CDR1 SGHRS and CDR2 YFSETQ come from the germline V gene. After removal of 4 bases from V and 3 bases from J, the junction contained 7 bases not matched to a gene. CDR3: CASSLTGGTTDTQYF. The CDR3 DNA reads TGCGCCAGCAGCCTAACAGGGGGTACTACAGATACGCAGTATTTT.

V is TRBV7-8 and J is TRBJ2-2; 13 bases match TRBD2. The trim removed 5 bases at V and 6 bases at J, leaving 6 bases unmatched. The CDR3 consists of 16 residues. Per the germline V gene, CDR1 is SGHVS and CDR2 is FQNEAQ. CDR3 protein: CASSRGLAGVAGELFF. Here the CDR3 DNA reads TGTGCCAGCAGCCGAGGACTAGCGGGAGTAGCCGGGGAGCTGTTTTTT.

This rearrangement joins TRBV12-5 to TRBJ1-5, with D unclear. With 2 bases removed from V and 0 bases from J, the gap between germline ends came to 5 bases. This CDR3 has 14 residues. The germline V gene encodes CDR1 LGHNT and CDR2 FRNRAP. Here the CDR3 DNA reads TGTGCTAGTGGTTTGAGTAGTAGCAATCAGCCCCAGCATTTT. Protein product: CASGLSSSNQPQHF.

Here the CDR3 reads CASSRGLAGGVDTQYF. Written as DNA, the CDR3 is TGCGCCAGCAGCCGAGGACTAGCGGGGGGAGTGGATACGCAGTATTTT. The genes are TRBV4-1 and TRBJ2-3; 14 nucleotides agree with TRBD2. CDR1 and CDR2 from the germline V gene are MGHRA and YSYEKL. The V segment lost 4 bases and the J segment 6 bases; nucleotides outside the gene matches: 6. The CDR3 extends over 16 amino acids.

The chain has TRBV6-6 and TRBJ1-1; D may be TRBD1 (5 bases). The CDR3 contains 15 residues. The V and J ends lost 2 bases and 4 bases respectively, with 14 bases between them. Germline assignment: CDR1 MNHNY and CDR2 SVGAGI (reference sequence). The CDR3 DNA sequence: TGTGCCAGCAGTTACATTAACCAGGGAACCACTGAAGCTTTCTTT. It yields the protein CASSYINQGTTEAFF.

The chain recombines TRBV9 with TRBJ2-2; 12 bases match TRBD1. This CDR3 comprises 17 residues. Looked up from germline, CDR1 is SGDLS and CDR2 is YYNGEE. The J segment lost 6 bases and the V segment lost 3 bases, leaving 9 bases of the junction unmatched. The CDR3 loop reads CASSGNTGTGGSGELFF. DNA for the CDR3: TGTGCCAGCAGCGGAAATACCGGGACAGGGGGCTCCGGGGAGCTGTTTTTT.

The sample holds one count of this clone. The V call is TRBV29-1, the J call TRBJ1-2; 10 nucleotides match TRBD1. CDR1 and CDR2 (germline): SQVTM, ANQGSEA. V dropped 6 bases and J dropped 1; count of bases not matched to a gene: 5. CDR3 length: 14 amino acids. The CDR3 DNA follows: TGCAGCGTGGGGGACAGGGGAATTAACTATGGCTACACCTTC. Its protein is CSVGDRGINYGYTF.

In DNA form, the CDR3 reads TGTGCCGGCAAGCGGGAGGGCCACGGCAAAAACATTCAGTACTTC. This encodes CAGKREGHGKNIQYF. The rearrangement joins TRBV2 to TRBJ2-4; 10 bases match TRBD2. V was pared by 11 bases and J by 3 bases, with 10 bases of the junction left unmatched. The CDR3 is 15 residues long. CDR1 and CDR2 from the germline V gene are SNHLY and FYNNEI.

CDR3 DNA sequence: TGTGCCAGCAGCTCACTGACAGGGGTAGCCAAAAACATTCAGTACTTC. Translated: CASSSLTGVAKNIQYF. This chain joins TRBV7-8 and TRBJ2-4, with TRBD1 identical over 8 bases. The germline V gene has CDR1 SGHVS and CDR2 FQNEAQ. J gave up 0 bases and V 4 bases, and 5 bases lay outside the gene matches. This CDR3 region has 16 residues.